This TCR beta chain was recovered during a study of CD8+ T cells in alopecia areata. Across the whole study: In an open-label trial, patients got 5 to 10 mg tofacitinib twice daily. Tofacitinib treatment spanned 6 to 18 months, with 6 months off drug afterward. Findings and caveats of the study: An increase in clonality over normal scalp was evident in lesional scalp, especially alopecia totalis/universalis. TCR sharing was clearer in mice than between patients, perhaps partly owing to patient HLA diversity.

In each case, RNA was isolated and then reverse transcribed into cDNA as the sequencing template. Sequenced by immunoSEQ multiplex PCR; TCRdb stores in-frame clones only, minus some. The table includes roughly 250,000 clones, roughly two thirds detected once. Trimming stripped 5 bases from V and 5 bases from J, with 16 bases between. The CDR3 is made up of 15 amino acids. Germline V CDR1 and CDR2: MNHEY, SVGAGI. For this clone: Its matching antigen is unknown.

Sequenced material: CD4+ T cells sorted from blood, taken at week 0. The source is a human donor with alopecia areata. The gene calls are TRBV6-5 and TRBJ2-1; D may be TRBD1 (5 bases). This CDR3 reads CASSRALKGHNEQFF. Written as DNA, the CDR3 is TGTGCCAGCAGTCGGGCCCTTAAGGGGCACAATGAGCAGTTCTTC.